This TCR beta chain was retrieved from a study of regulatory T cells in long-lasting Graves disease. At least ten counts were recorded for this clonotype. Libraries of TCR beta came from iRepertoire HTBI primers plus Arm-PCR of CDR3 regions. MiXCR, applied by TCRdb to the multiplex PCR reads, yields one record per CDR3 protein. The data show 550,000 to 700,000 distinct CDR3 sequences, about 16% seen once. This CDR3 has 14 amino acids. The germline CDR1 and CDR2 sequences are SGHTA and FQGTGA. Trimming cost V 5 bases and J 7 bases, with 15 bases left between them. Sample time point: newly diagnosed GD, antithyroid drugs for less than 3 months. The TCR library was made from RNA extracted from PBMCs. These same records also appear under a second study, on T cells in Graves' hyperthyroidism and ophthalmopathy.

The rearrangement joins TRBV7-3 to TRBJ2-1, with a tentative D call TRBD2 (6 bases). Sequencing used peripheral blood mononuclear cells (PBMCs), obtained at new diagnosis, from a patient treated with antithyroid drugs. The sequence was obtained from a man aged 18 to 35 with Graves disease. CDR3 sequence reads: CASSPGLRRNEQFF. The CDR3 DNA follows: TGTGCCAGCAGCCCGGGACTCCGACGTAATGAGCAGTTCTTC.